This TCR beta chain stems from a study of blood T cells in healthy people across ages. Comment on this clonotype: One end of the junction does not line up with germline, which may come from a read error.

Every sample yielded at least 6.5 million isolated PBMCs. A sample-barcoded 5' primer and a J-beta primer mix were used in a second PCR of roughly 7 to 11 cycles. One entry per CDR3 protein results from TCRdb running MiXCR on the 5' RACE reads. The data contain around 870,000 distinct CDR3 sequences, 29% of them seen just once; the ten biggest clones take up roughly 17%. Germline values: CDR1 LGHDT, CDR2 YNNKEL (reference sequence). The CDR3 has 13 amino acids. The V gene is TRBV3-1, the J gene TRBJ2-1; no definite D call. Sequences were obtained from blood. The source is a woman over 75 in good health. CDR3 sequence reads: CVSSQDRVNEQFF. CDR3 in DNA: TGTGTCAGCAGCCAAGATCGGGTCAATGAGCAGTTCTTC.